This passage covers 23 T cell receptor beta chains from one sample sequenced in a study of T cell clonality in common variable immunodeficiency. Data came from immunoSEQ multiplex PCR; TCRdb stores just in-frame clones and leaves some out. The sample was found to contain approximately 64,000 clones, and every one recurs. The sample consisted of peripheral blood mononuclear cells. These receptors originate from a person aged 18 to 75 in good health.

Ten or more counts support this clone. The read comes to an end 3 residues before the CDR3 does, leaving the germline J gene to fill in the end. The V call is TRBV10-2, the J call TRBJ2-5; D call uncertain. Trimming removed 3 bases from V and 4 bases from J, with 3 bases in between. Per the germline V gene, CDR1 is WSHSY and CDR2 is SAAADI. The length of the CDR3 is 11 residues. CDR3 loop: CASSDRETQYF. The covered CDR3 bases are TGCGCCAGCAGTGATAGAGAGACC.

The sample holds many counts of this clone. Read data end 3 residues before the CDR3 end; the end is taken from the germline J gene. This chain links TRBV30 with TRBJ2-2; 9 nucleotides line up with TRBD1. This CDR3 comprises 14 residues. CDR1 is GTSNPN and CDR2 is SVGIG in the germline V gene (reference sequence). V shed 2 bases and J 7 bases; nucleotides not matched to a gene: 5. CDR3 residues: CAWSLGQGSGELFF. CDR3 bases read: TGTGCCTGGAGTTTAGGACAGGGGAGCGGGGAG.

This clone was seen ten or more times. The CDR3 spells CASSLTAGSNQPQHF. The DNA read from the CDR3 is TGTGCCAGCAGCTTAACTGCGGGTAGCAATCAGCCC. The chain employs TRBV7-8 and TRBJ1-5; the D is unclear. The read ends 3 residues shy of where the CDR3 ends; the end is completed using the germline J gene. Germline V CDR1 and CDR2: SGHVS, FQNEAQ. The CDR3 is made up of 15 amino acids. V was pared by 2 bases and J by 0 bases, with 8 bases between.

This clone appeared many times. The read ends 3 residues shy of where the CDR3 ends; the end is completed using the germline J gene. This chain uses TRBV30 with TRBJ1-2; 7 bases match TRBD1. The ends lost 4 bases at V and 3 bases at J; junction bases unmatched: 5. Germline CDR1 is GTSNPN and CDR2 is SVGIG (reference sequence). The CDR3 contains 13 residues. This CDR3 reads CAWKTGRDYGYTF. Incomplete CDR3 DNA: TGTGCCTGGAAGACAGGGAGGGACTATGGC. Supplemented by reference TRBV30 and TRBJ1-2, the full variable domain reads SQTIHQWPATLVQPVGSPLSLECTVEGTSNPNLYWYRQAAGRGLQLLFYSVGIGQISSEVPQNLSASRPQDRQFILSSKKLLLSDSGFYLCAWKTGRDYGYTFGSGTRLTVV.

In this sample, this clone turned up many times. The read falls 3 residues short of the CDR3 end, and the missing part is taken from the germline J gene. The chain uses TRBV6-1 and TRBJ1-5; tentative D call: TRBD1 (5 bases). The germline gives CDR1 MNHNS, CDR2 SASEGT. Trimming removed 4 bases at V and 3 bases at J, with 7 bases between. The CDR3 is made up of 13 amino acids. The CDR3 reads CASSVGANQPQHF. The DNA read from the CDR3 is TGTGCCAGCAGTGTAGGGGCCAATCAGCCC.

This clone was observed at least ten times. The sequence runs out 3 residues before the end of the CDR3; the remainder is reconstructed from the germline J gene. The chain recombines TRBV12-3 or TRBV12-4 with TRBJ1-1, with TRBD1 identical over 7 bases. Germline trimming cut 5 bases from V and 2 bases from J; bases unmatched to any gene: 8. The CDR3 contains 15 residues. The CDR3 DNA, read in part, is TGTGCCAGCAGTCATCAGGGGGAACTAAACACTGAA. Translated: CASSHQGELNTE. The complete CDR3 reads CASSHQGELNTEAFF.

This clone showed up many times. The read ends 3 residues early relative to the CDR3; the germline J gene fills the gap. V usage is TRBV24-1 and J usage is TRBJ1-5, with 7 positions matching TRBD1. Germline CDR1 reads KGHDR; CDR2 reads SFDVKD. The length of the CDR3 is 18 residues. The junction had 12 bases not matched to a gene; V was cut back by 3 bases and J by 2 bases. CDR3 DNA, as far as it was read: TGTGCCACCAGTGATCGGGACAGAAACACACCCGGCAATCAGCCC. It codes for CATSDRDRNTPGNQP. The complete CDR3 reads CATSDRDRNTPGNQPQHF.

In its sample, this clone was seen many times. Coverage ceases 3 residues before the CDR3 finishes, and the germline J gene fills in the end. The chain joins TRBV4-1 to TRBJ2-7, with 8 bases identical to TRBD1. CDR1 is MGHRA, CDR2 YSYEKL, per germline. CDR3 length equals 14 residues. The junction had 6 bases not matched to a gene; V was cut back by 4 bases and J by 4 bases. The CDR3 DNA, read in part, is TGCGCCAGCAGCCCCCGGACAGGGAGTTACGAG. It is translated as CASSPRTGSYE. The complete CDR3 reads CASSPRTGSYEQYF.

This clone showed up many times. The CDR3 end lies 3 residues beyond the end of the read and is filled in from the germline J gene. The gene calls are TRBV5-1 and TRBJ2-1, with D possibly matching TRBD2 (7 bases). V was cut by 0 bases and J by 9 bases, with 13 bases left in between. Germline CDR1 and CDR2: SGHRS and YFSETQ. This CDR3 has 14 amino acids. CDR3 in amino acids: CASSLERGGFEQFF. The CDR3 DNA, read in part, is TGCGCCAGCAGCTTGGAGAGGGGGGGGTTTGAG.

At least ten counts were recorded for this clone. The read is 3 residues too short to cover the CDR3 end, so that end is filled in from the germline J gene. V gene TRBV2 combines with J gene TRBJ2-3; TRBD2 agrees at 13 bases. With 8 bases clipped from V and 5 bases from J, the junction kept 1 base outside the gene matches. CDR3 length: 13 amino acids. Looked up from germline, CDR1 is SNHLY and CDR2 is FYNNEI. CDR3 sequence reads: CASGLAGVDTQYF. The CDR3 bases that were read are TGTGCCAGCGGACTAGCGGGGGTAGATACG.

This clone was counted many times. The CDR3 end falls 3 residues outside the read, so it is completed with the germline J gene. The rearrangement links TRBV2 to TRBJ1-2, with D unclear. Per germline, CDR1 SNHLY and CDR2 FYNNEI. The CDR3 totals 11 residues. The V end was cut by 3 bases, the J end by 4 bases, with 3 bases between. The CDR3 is CASSDGYGYTF. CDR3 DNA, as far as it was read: TGTGCCAGCAGTGACGGCTATGGC.

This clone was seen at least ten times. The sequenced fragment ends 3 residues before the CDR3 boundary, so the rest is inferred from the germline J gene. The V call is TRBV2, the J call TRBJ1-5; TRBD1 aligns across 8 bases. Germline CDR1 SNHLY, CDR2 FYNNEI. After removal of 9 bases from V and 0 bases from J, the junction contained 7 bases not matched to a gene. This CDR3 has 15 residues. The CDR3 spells CASDRGLYSNQPQHF. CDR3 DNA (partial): TGTGCCAGTGACAGGGGCCTCTATAGCAATCAGCCC.

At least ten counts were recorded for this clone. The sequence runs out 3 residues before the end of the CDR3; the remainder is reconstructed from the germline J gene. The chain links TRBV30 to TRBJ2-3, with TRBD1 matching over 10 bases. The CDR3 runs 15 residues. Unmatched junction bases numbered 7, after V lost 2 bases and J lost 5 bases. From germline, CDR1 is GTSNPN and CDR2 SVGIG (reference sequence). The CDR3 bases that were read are TGTGCCTGGAGTACGGGGACAGGGGACCTAGATACG. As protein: CAWSTGTGDLDT. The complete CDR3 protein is CAWSTGTGDLDTQYF.

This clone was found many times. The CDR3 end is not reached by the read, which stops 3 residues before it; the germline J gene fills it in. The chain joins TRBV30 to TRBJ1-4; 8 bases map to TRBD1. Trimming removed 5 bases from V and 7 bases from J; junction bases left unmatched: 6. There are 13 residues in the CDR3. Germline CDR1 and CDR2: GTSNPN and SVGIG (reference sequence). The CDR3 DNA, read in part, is TGTGCCTGGTGGACAGGGTCGTCTGAAAAA. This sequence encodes CAWWTGSSEK. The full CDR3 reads CAWWTGSSEKLFF.

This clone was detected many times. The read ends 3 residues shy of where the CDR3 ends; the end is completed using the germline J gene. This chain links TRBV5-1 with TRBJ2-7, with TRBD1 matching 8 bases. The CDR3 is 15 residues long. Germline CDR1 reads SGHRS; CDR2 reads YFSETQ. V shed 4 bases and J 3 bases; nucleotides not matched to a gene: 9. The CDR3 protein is CASSLQGAMGYEQYF. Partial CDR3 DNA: TGCGCCAGCAGCCTCCAGGGGGCCATGGGCTACGAG.

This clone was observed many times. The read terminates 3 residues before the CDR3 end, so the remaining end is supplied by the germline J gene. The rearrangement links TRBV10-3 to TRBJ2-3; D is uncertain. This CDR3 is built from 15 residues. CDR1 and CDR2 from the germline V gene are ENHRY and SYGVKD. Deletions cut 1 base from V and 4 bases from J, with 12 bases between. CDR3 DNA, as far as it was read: TGTGCCATCAGTGAGTTGGGCACCACCCCAGATACG. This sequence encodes CAISELGTTPDT. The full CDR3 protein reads CAISELGTTPDTQYF.

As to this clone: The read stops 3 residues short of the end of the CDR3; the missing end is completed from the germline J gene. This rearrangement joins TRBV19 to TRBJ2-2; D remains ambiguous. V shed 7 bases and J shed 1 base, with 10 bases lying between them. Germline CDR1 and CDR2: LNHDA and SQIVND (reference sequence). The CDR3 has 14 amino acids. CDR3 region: CASIPTVNTGELFF. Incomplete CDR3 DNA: TGTGCCAGTATCCCCACGGTGAACACCGGGGAG. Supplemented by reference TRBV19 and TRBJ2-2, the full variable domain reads DGGITQSPKYLFRKEGQNVTLSCEQNLNHDAMYWYRQDPGQGLRLIYYSQIVNDFQKGDIAEGYSVSREKKESFPLTVTSAQKNPTAFYLCASIPTVNTGELFFGEGSRLTVL.

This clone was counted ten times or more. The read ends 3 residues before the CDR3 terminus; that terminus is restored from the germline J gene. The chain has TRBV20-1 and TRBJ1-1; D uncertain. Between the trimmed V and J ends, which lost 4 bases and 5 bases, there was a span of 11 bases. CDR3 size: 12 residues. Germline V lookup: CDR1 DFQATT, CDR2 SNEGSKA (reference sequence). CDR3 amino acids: CSAKFGETEAFF. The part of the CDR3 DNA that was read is TGCAGTGCTAAGTTCGGGGAGACTGAA.

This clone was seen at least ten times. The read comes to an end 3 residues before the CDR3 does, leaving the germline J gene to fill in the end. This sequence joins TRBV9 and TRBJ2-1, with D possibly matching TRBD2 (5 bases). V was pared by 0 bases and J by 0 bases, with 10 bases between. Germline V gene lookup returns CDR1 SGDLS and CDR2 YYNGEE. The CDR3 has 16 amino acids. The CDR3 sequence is CASSVGRGSSYNEQFF. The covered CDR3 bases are TGTGCCAGCAGCGTAGGTCGGGGAAGCTCCTACAATGAG.

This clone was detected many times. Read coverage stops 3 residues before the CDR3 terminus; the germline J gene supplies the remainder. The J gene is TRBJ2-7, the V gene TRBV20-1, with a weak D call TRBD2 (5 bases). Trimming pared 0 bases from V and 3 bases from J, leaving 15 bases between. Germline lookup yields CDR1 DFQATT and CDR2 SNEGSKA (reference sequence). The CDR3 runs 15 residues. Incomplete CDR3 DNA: TGCAGTGCTAGAGATCCCAGGACTGCCAACTACGAG. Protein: CSARDPRTANYE. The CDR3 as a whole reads CSARDPRTANYEQYF.

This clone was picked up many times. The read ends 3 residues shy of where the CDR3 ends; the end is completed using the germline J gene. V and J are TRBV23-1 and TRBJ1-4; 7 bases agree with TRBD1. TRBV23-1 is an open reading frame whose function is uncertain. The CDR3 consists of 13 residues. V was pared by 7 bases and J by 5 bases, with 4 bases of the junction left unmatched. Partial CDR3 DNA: TGCGCCAGCAAAGGGGGCCTAAATGAAAAA. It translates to CASKGGLNEK. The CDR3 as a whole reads CASKGGLNEKLFF.

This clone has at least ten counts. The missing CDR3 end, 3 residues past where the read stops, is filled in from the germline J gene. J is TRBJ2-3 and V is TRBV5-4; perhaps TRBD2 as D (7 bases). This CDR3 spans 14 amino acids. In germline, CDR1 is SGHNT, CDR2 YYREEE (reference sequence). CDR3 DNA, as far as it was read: TGTGCCAGCAGCTTTAAGGGGGGCGGGGGAGCG. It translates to CASSFKGGGGA. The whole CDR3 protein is CASSFKGGGGAQYF.

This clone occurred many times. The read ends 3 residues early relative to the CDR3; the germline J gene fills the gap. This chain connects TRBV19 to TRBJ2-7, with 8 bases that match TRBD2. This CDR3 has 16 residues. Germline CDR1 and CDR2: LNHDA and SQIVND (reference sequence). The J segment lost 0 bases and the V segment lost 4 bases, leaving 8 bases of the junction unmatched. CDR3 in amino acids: CASSTISGASSYEQYF. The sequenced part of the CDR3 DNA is TGTGCCAGTAGTACAATTAGCGGGGCGAGCTCCTACGAG. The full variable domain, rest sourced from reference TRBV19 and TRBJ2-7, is DGGITQSPKYLFRKEGQNVTLSCEQNLNHDAMYWYRQDPGQGLRLIYYSQIVNDFQKGDIAEGYSVSREKKESFPLTVTSAQKNPTAFYLCASSTISGASSYEQYFGPGTRLTVT.